One T cell receptor (beta chain) is described in this entry. Its antigen remains unidentified. Base qualities are not at hand, and no much larger clone is one base apart. The germline V gene (reference sequence) yields SGHNT for CDR1 and YYREEE for CDR2. The CDR3 spans 16 residues, from the cysteine through the phenylalanine. The read is trimmed to its CDR3 DNA, 48 bases read in frame from base 1. At the junction V is shortened by 2 bases and J by 3 bases; bases outside the gene matches: 2. This sample is drawn from a study of T-cell memory formation after mild COVID-19 (dated by TCRdb to the early 2020s). Background for the entire study: TCR sequence clusters from the two donors were largely donor specific. In a couple of donors, T-cell clones that expanded and contracted after mild COVID-19 were tracked by sequencing TCRalpha and TCRbeta repertoires over time. Two young, previously healthy adult volunteers, one female and one male, were included in the cohort.

The sample was run on an Illumina NovaSeq 6000. Using 5'RACE with constant-segment primers, TCRalpha and TCRbeta cDNA libraries were constructed, with sample barcodes and unique molecular identifiers added in the process. RNA was extracted from every sample with Trizol reagent. The libraries were amplified in two PCR steps, and the second step added a second sample barcode and Illumina TruSeq adapters. Libraries were sequenced on an Illumina NovaSeq with 2 x 150 bp paired-end reads. Per the original workflow: With migec v1.2.7, reads were demultiplexed and then collapsed into UMI-guided consensus sequences. With mixcr v2.1.11, UMI consensuses were aligned to TRA and TRB V and J templates and assembled into clonotypes. Clonotypes were classified as expanded or contracted when called significant by both edgeR and NoisET, with noise models trained on biological replicates. For edgeR calls, the cutoffs were a false discovery rate-adjusted p below 0.01 and a log2 fold-change threshold of 1. As an exploratory analysis of dynamics, max-normalized trajectories of the 1000 most abundant clonotypes were examined by PCA with hierarchical clustering. Separately sequenced CD4+ and CD8+ repertoires were used to assign the CD4 or CD8 phenotype of responding clones. TCRdb reanalyzed the raw reads on its own, using fastp at Q25 for trimming and MiXCR for clone calling, and kept in-frame beta chains. Every distinct CDR3 protein forms one entry, paired with its most common genes and DNA. The V and J calls and clone size are TCRdb's, not the authors'. Present in this sample are 110,000 to 150,000 distinct CDR3 sequences, more than 13% of which were seen just once. The top ten constitute about 26% of the sample.

Overall study results and their limits: Clones that contracted from day 15 to 85 showed balanced CD4/CD8 phenotypes, whereas a second wave of clones that expanded from day 15 to 37 leaned towards CD4+. Whether the second-wave clones peaking on day 37 were SARS-CoV-2 specific was not confirmed. Some responding clones were detected in pre-infection memory, which suggested that pre-existing cross-reactive memory T cells had joined the SARS-CoV-2 response. Contracting CD4+ clones were located mainly in the CM and EM memory subsets, whereas CD8+ clones were found to be enriched in EMRA. Only a couple of mild cases were covered by the study, and larger cohorts that include severe cases with pre-infection samples were considered necessary.

Ficoll-Paque density gradient centrifugation was the method used to isolate PBMCs. This TCR was recovered from an adult woman who had mild COVID-19 (a few samples of this study predate the infection). The sample titles of this study are shuffled in the database, so cell type and time point are left out; the donor was told from shared clones. The sequenced sample consisted of PBMCs or a T cell subset sorted from them (not recorded which). The V and J genes are TRBV5-4 and TRBJ2-1; 13 junctional bases match TRBD2. The sequenced DNA: TGTGCCAGCAGCTTAGGACTAGCGGGGGTCTACAATGAGCAGTTCTTC. Its translation reads: CASSLGLAGVYNEQFF.